Below, 9 T cell receptor beta chains from the same sample are listed, as sequenced in a study of blood T cells in healthy people across ages. A second PCR, run for about 7 to 11 cycles, used a sample-barcoded 5' primer plus a J-beta primer mix. TCRdb re-analysed the 5' RACE reads in MiXCR, keeping a single row per CDR3 protein. The table includes over 1,500,000 distinct CDR3 sequences, around half detected once. Input material: blood. Receptors were obtained from a woman aged 40 to 49 in good health.

The chain carries TRBV5-1 and TRBJ1-2; D unresolved. V was pared by 1 base and J by 0 bases, with 16 bases between. Germline V CDR1 and CDR2: SGHRS, YFSETQ. The CDR3 runs 17 residues. The CDR3, as DNA: TGCGCCAGCAGCTTGACCTCCCCAGGTACGACTAACTATGGCTACACCTTC. Its protein is CASSLTSPGTTNYGYTF.

The chain employs TRBV4-2 and TRBJ2-3, with D tentatively TRBD1 (5 bases). CDR1 and CDR2 (germline): LGHNA, YNFKEQ. The V end lost 0 bases, the J end lost 2 bases, and 9 bases lay between the germline ends. CDR3 length: 15 amino acids. CDR3 loop: CASSQEDGHTDTQYF. The CDR3 DNA reads as TGTGCCAGCAGCCAAGAGGACGGACACACAGATACGCAGTATTTT.

The genes are TRBV27 and TRBJ2-1; unclear D gene. This CDR3 has 15 amino acids. Trimming shortened V by 2 bases and J by 0 bases, and 8 bases separated the two germline ends. Looked up from germline, CDR1 is MNHEY and CDR2 is SMNVEV (reference sequence). The CDR3: CASSLEIGSYNEQFF. In DNA form, the CDR3 reads TGTGCCAGCAGTTTAGAGATTGGCTCCTACAATGAGCAGTTCTTC.

V usage is TRBV6-5 and J usage is TRBJ1-1, with D hard to call. The V end was cut by 6 bases, the J end by 0 bases, with 11 bases between. The CDR3 extends over 14 amino acids. Germline V gene lookup returns CDR1 MNHEY and CDR2 SVGAGI. The CDR3 is CASSRGLMNTEAFF. As DNA, the CDR3 is TGTGCCAGCAGCCGCGGGTTAATGAACACTGAAGCTTTCTTT.

This clonotype was seen a handful of times. The genes are TRBV15 and TRBJ1-6; 8 positions match TRBD1. Germline loops: CDR1 LNHNV, CDR2 YYDKDF (reference sequence). The CDR3 sequence is 15 residues long. After removal of 1 base from V and 10 bases from J, the junction contained 6 bases not matched to a gene. Here the CDR3 DNA reads TGTGCCACCAGCAGAGTTCAGGGGGCGAGGTCACCCCTCCACTTT. The encoded protein is CATSRVQGARSPLHF.

This clonotype has ten or more counts. The DNA of the CDR3 is TGTGCCAGCAGACCGGGTTCCTACAATGAGCAGTTCTTC. Protein product: CASRPGSYNEQFF. The chain couples TRBV12-3 or TRBV12-4 to TRBJ2-1; D ambiguous. Trimming took off 6 bases at V and 1 base at J, with 7 bases between the two ends. There are 13 residues in the CDR3.

This chain uses TRBV12-3 or TRBV12-4 with TRBJ2-1; TRBD1 agrees at 9 bases. This CDR3 is 15 amino acids long. V dropped 6 bases and J dropped 5; count of bases not matched to a gene: 8. The CDR3 protein is CASRSGQGLNNEQFF. In DNA form, the CDR3 reads TGTGCCAGCAGGTCAGGACAGGGGCTAAACAATGAGCAGTTCTTC.

This clonotype was seen a few times. The V gene is TRBV11-2, the J gene TRBJ2-5; 9 nucleotides align to TRBD1. Germline-derived CDR1 and CDR2 are SGHAT and FQNNGV. The CDR3 length is 15 residues. V shed 5 bases and J 5 bases; nucleotides not matched to a gene: 9. CDR3 in DNA: TGTGCCAGCAGCGAATCCCCACAGGGGGCCGAGACCCAGTACTTC. It encodes CASSESPQGAETQYF.

DNA for the CDR3: TGTGCCATCAGTGGGGGCGCCGCCACTGAAGCTTTCTTT. It yields the protein CAISGGAATEAFF. The J gene is TRBJ1-1, the V gene TRBV10-3, with D possibly matching TRBD1 (5 bases). This CDR3 spans 13 amino acids. The germline V gene encodes CDR1 ENHRY and CDR2 SYGVKD. With 4 bases removed from V and 4 bases from J, the gap between germline ends came to 10 bases.